This TCR beta chain comes out of a study of T cell responses to AZD1222 COVID-19 vaccine. As regards this clone: Its target is unknown.

TCRdb's copy holds only in-frame clones and misses some; the assay was immunoSEQ multiplex PCR. The sample yields around 150,000 clones, around 89% seen once. Study-wide points: White British donors predominated, females outnumbered males, and clonal diversity was possibly underestimated. Repertoire sampling occurred only after the peak T cell response. Reportedly, close to half of spike-specific TCRs are directed against unmutated variant regions. Seropositive status at baseline applied to only 6 or 7 AZD1222 recipients.

The germline V gene encodes CDR1 SGHRS and CDR2 YFSETQ. The CDR3 extends over 14 amino acids. The V end was cut by 7 bases, the J end by 4 bases, with 17 bases between. The chain combines TRBV5-1 with TRBJ1-2, with D possibly matching TRBD1 (5 bases). The TCR sequence derives from an adult who received the AZD1222 COVID-19 vaccine. Here the sequenced sample was peripheral blood, taken 28 days after the second AZD1222 dose. CDR3 sequence: CASSRGGEGYGYTF. Here the CDR3 DNA reads TGCGCCAGCTCAAGAGGAGGGGAGGGCTATGGCTACACCTTC.